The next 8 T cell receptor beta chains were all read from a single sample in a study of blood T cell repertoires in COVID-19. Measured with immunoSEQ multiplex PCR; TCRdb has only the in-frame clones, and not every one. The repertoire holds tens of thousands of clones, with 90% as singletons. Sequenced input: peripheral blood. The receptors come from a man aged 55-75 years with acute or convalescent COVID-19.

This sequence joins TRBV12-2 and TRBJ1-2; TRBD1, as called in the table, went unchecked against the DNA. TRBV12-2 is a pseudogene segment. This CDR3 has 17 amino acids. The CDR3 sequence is CASRQPGVLTGDYGYTF. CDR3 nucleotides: TGTGCAAGTCGCCAACCCGGCGTTCTGACAGGGGACTATGGCTACACCTTC.

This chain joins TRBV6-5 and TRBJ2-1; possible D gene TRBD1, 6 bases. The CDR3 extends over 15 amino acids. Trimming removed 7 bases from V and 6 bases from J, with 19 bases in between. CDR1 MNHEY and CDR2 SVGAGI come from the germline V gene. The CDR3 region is CASTNDGGLGNEQFF. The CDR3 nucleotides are TGTGCCAGCACTAACGATGGGGGCCTGGGCAATGAGCAGTTCTTC.

In DNA form, the CDR3 reads TGTGCCAGCAGCCACAGGGGGGGGTGGCAAAATTCACCCCTCCACTTT. The encoded protein is CASSHRGGWQNSPLHF. The chain combines TRBV5-6 with TRBJ1-6; 8 bases line up with TRBD1. CDR3 size: 16 residues. J gave up 7 bases and V 4 bases, and 10 bases lay outside the gene matches. Germline CDR1 reads SGHDT; CDR2 reads YYEEEE.

The CDR3 DNA is TGTGCCAGCAGCCTAACAAGGGGAAACTCTGGAAACACCATATATTTT. Protein: CASSLTRGNSGNTIYF. The V call is TRBV11-2, the J call TRBJ1-3, with a weak D call TRBD1 (5 bases). V was shortened by 5 bases and J by 0 bases, with 14 bases between the two germline ends. Germline lookup yields CDR1 SGHAT and CDR2 FQNNGV. The CDR3 has 16 amino acids.

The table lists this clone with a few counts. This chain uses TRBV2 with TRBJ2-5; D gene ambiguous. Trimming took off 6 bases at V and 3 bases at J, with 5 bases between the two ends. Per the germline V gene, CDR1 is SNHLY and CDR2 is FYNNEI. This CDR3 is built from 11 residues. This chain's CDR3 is CASSPKETQYF. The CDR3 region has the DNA TGTGCCAGCAGCCCTAAAGAGACCCAGTACTTC.

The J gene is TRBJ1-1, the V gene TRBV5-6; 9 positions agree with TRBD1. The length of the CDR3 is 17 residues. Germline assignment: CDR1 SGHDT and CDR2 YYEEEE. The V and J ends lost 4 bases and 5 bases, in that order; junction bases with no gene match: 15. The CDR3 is CASSPTGNRGRRTEAFF. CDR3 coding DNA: TGTGCCAGCAGCCCTACAGGAAACAGGGGGCGAAGGACTGAAGCTTTCTTT.

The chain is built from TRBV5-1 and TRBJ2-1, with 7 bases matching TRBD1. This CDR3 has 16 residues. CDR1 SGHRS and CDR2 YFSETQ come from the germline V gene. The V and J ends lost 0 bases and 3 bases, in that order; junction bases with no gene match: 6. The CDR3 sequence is CASSLAGQAIYNEQFF. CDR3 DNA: TGCGCCAGCAGCTTGGCTGGACAGGCTATCTACAATGAGCAGTTCTTC.

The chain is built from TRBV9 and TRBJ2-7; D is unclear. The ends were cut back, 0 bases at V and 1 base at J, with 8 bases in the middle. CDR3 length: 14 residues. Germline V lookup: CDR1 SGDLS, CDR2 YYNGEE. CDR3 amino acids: CASSVDSFSYEQYF. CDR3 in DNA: TGTGCCAGCAGCGTAGATTCTTTTTCCTACGAGCAGTACTTC.